The 18 T cell receptor beta chains reported below all come from one sample, sequenced in a study of immune evolution from preneoplasia to lung adenocarcinoma. Profiling relied on immunoSEQ multiplex PCR, and the TCRdb table lists in-frame clones only, not all of them. The data show about 3,900 clones, with about 82% seen just once and 12% to 15% held by the top ten. What was sequenced was FFPE adjacent normal lung tissue. These receptors were collected from a person aged 60-79 years with lung adenocarcinoma.

V is TRBV27 and J is TRBJ2-7; tentatively, D is TRBD2 (6 bases). The V end lost 6 bases, the J end lost 3 bases, and 12 bases lay between the germline ends. The CDR3 is made up of 13 amino acids. Per germline, CDR1 MNHEY and CDR2 SMNVEV (reference sequence). Here the CDR3 reads CASSRAGNYEQYF. CDR3 DNA sequence: TGTGCCAGCAGCCGGGCGGGGAACTACGAGCAGTACTTC.

This clone is large in the sample. The chain is built from TRBV20-1 and TRBJ2-1; D not certain. Germline V lookup: CDR1 DFQATT, CDR2 SNEGSKA (reference sequence). V lost 5 bases and J lost 6, with 5 bases in between. This CDR3 has 10 amino acids. The CDR3 coding sequence is TGCAGTGCTGCCTCCAATGAGCAGTTCTTC. As protein: CSAASNEQFF.

This clone is termed large (0.1 to 1%). This chain connects TRBV5-5 to TRBJ1-3; D is possibly TRBD1 (6 bases). This CDR3 has 18 amino acids. The V end lost 4 bases, the J end lost 0 bases, and 20 bases lay between the germline ends. Germline CDR1 SGHKS, CDR2 YYEKEE (reference sequence). In DNA form, the CDR3 reads TGTGCCAGCAGCCCCACCGAGTCAGGGGTCTTCTCTGGAAACACCATATATTTT. Amino acid sequence: CASSPTESGVFSGNTIYF.

The chain joins TRBV15 to TRBJ2-2, with 8 bases identical to TRBD2. CDR1 is LNHNV, CDR2 YYDKDF, per germline (reference sequence). This CDR3 spans 16 amino acids. V lost 0 bases and J lost 8; bases outside the gene matches: 8. The CDR3 here is CATSRERAGDVGELFF. The CDR3 DNA sequence: TGTGCCACCAGCAGAGAACGAGCGGGAGATGTAGGGGAGCTGTTTTTT.

The chain uses TRBV6-1 and TRBJ2-2, with D tentatively TRBD2 (5 bases). V gave up 4 bases and J gave up 4 bases, with 10 bases separating them. Looked up from germline, CDR1 is MNHNS and CDR2 is SASEGT. The CDR3 loop spans 14 amino acids. The CDR3 loop reads CASSVRRSTGELFF. CDR3 nucleotide sequence: TGTGCCAGCAGTGTGCGGAGGAGCACCGGGGAGCTGTTTTTT.

In this sample, this clone turned up a few times. This sequence joins TRBV5-8 and TRBJ1-5, with TRBD1 matching over 8 bases. The CDR3 has 15 amino acids. V lost 4 bases to trimming and J lost 6 bases; unmatched junction nucleotides: 9. Germline V lookup: CDR1 SGHTS, CDR2 YDEGEE. This CDR3 reads CASSPGQVGVQPQHF. The CDR3 DNA follows: TGTGCCAGCAGCCCGGGACAGGTGGGAGTTCAGCCCCAGCATTTT.

DNA for the CDR3: TGTGCCAGCAGACAGGGGCCTATGAACACTGAAGCTTTCTTT. Protein sequence: CASRQGPMNTEAFF. This chain connects TRBV7-2 to TRBJ1-1, with TRBD1 identical over 7 bases. This CDR3 is built from 14 residues. The ends lost 6 bases at V and 0 bases at J; junction bases unmatched: 4. CDR1 SGHTA and CDR2 FQGNSA come from the germline V gene.

The gene calls are TRBV30 and TRBJ1-2; perhaps TRBD1 as D (5 bases). The CDR3 is 14 amino acids. The V end was cut by 7 bases, the J end by 2 bases, with 17 bases between. CDR1 and CDR2 from the germline V gene are GTSNPN and SVGIG (reference sequence). CDR3 amino acids: CALRGSRSNYGYTF. The CDR3 nucleotides read TGTGCCTTGAGGGGCAGTCGCAGCAACTATGGCTACACCTTC. Based on the CDR3 plus reference TRBV30 and TRBJ1-2, the full variable domain is SQTIHQWPATLVQPVGSPLSLECTVEGTSNPNLYWYRQAAGRGLQLLFYSVGIGQISSEVPQNLSASRPQDRQFILSSKKLLLSDSGFYLCALRGSRSNYGYTFGSGTRLTVV.

This chain connects TRBV30 to TRBJ2-2, with D unresolved. CDR1 is GTSNPN and CDR2 is SVGIG in the germline V gene (reference sequence). The CDR3 spans 15 residues. Trimming shortened V by 2 bases and J by 3 bases, and 13 bases separated the two germline ends. The CDR3 region is CAWSRLGGHTGELFF. For the CDR3, the DNA is TGTGCCTGGAGTCGGCTGGGTGGACACACCGGGGAGCTGTTTTTT.

This clone has only a few counts. The CDR3 DNA reads as TGTGCCAGCAGCTTAAGAAGTACAGGCCGAGGGACAGATACGCAGTATTTT. As protein: CASSLRSTGRGTDTQYF. The chain couples TRBV11-2 to TRBJ2-3, with D possibly being TRBD1 or TRBD2 (5 bases each). Trimming removed 2 bases at V and 3 bases at J, with 18 bases between. From germline, CDR1 is SGHAT and CDR2 FQNNGV. The length of the CDR3 is 17 residues.

V and J are TRBV5-6 and TRBJ1-2; tentatively, D is TRBD1 (6 bases). V was shortened by 4 bases and J by 2 bases, with 12 bases between the two germline ends. In germline, CDR1 is SGHDT, CDR2 YYEEEE. The CDR3 has 14 amino acids. The CDR3 loop is CASSPGTNNYGYTF. In nucleotides, the CDR3 is TGTGCCAGCAGCCCTGGGACAAACAACTATGGCTACACCTTC. The full variable domain, with the rest looked up from reference TRBV5-6 and TRBJ1-2, is DAGVTQSPTHLIKTRGQQVTLRCSPKSGHDTVSWYQQALGQGPQFIFQYYEEEERQRGNFPDRFSGHQFPNYSSELNVNALLLGDSALYLCASSPGTNNYGYTFGSGTRLTVV.

The V call is TRBV19, the J call TRBJ2-1, with unresolved D. Trimming took off 5 bases at V and 10 bases at J, with 15 bases between the two ends. This CDR3 spans 13 amino acids. CDR1 and CDR2 from the germline V gene are LNHDA and SQIVND (reference sequence). The CDR3 sequence is CASSRSAIGEQFF. DNA of the CDR3: TGTGCCAGTAGTCGTTCGGCGATAGGGGAGCAGTTCTTC.

This chain joins TRBV5-4 and TRBJ1-1; a weak D match, TRBD1 (5 bases). The CDR3 extends over 16 amino acids. Germline V gene sequence: CDR1 SGHNT, CDR2 YYREEE (reference sequence). Between the trimmed V and J ends, which lost 4 bases and 7 bases, there was a span of 23 bases. The CDR3 nucleotides are TGTGCCAGCAGCAAGGACGTCGGGGGAAAGGGAAATGAAGCTTTCTTT. The encoded protein is CASSKDVGGKGNEAFF. The full variable domain, completed using reference TRBV5-4 and TRBJ1-1, is ETGVTQSPTHLIKTRGQQVTLRCSSQSGHNTVSWYQQALGQGPQFIFQYYREEENGRGNFPPRFSGLQFPNYSSELNVNALELDDSALYLCASSKDVGGKGNEAFFGQGTRLTVV.

This chain joins TRBV11-2 and TRBJ2-7; D unresolved. This CDR3 is 13 amino acids long. Trimming stripped 7 bases from V and 0 bases from J, with 10 bases between. Germline CDR1 reads SGHAT; CDR2 reads FQNNGV. For the CDR3, the DNA is TGTGCCAGCACCGGCAAGAGCTCCTACGAGCAGTACTTC. It translates to CASTGKSSYEQYF.

The DNA of the CDR3 is TGCGCCAGCAGCCAAGAGTTAGGTCCCTATGGCTACACCTTC. As protein: CASSQELGPYGYTF. The chain links TRBV4-3 to TRBJ1-2; D is uncertain. Germline V gene data show CDR1 as LGHNA and CDR2 as YSLEER. The CDR3 covers 14 residues. V dropped 0 bases and J dropped 4 bases, with 9 bases sitting between them.

This clone was found once. The J gene is TRBJ2-1, the V gene TRBV11-2; D gene ambiguous. Germline lookup yields CDR1 SGHAT and CDR2 FQNNGV. This CDR3 is built from 13 residues. V lost 5 bases to trimming and J lost 6 bases, with 11 bases between them. CDR3 DNA sequence: TGTGCCAGCAGCCCTTATTGGACCAATGAGCAGTTCTTC. Its translation is CASSPYWTNEQFF.

The chain has TRBV5-6 and TRBJ1-2; 8 nucleotides match TRBD1. This CDR3 contains 13 residues. The germline CDR1 and CDR2 sequences are SGHDT and YYEEEE. V lost 7 bases and J lost 4; bases outside the gene matches: 6. CDR3 in DNA: TGTGCCAGCGCGCCAGGGGGCTCCTATGGCTACACCTTC. Translation gives CASAPGGSYGYTF.

This sequence joins TRBV6-5 and TRBJ2-2; 13 nucleotides align to TRBD2. V shed 4 bases and J 9 bases; nucleotides not matched to a gene: 5. This CDR3 has 15 residues. CDR1 is MNHEY, CDR2 SVGAGI, per germline. The DNA for the CDR3 is TGTGCCAGCAGTTGGACTAGCGGGAGTCGTCGGGAGCTGTTTTTT. It codes for CASSWTSGSRRELFF.